This section outlines one T cell receptor (beta chain) sequence together with its context. Antigen specificity is unknown. Trimming cost V 1 base and J 1 base, with 7 bases left between them. CDR3 size: 14 residues. Germline lookup yields CDR1 MNHEY and CDR2 SVGEGT. MiXCR, run by TCRdb on the PCR reads, gives a single entry per CDR3 protein. In the table there are a few hundred thousand distinct CDR3 sequences, about a quarter of which are singletons. The sample originates from a study of molecular identifiers for immune sequencing clone quantification. The authors gated naive CD8 T cells as CD8+CD4-CCR7+CD45RA+ for sorting. Broader study findings: Clones of above 20 RNA copies carried over 99% of effector molecules; in naive cells they carried under 1%.

This sequence joins TRBV6-2 or TRBV6-3 and TRBJ2-5; D unresolved. The TCR comes from a human donor in good health. Some libraries in this study had Jurkat cell RNA spiked in. Sequenced input: naive CD8+ T cells from blood, with Jurkat cell RNA spiked in. Subset given: FACS-sorted CD8+CD4-CCR7+CD45RA+ naive T cells. The CDR3 reads CASSYFGSQETQYF. The CDR3 coding sequence is TGTGCCAGCAGTTACTTCGGTTCCCAAGAGACCCAGTACTTC.